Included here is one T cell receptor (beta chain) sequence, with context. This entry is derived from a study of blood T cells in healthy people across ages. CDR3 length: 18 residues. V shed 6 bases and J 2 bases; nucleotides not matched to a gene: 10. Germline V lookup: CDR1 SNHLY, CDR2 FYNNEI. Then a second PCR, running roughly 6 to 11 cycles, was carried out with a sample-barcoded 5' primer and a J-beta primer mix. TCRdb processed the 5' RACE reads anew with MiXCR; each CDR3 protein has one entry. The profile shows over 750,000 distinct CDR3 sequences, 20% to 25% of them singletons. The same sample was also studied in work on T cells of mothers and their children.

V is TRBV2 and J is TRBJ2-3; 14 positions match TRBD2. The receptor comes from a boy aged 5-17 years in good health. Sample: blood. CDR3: CASRLGLAGGLSTDTQYF. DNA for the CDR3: TGTGCCAGCAGGCTCGGACTAGCGGGAGGTTTATCCACAGATACGCAGTATTTT.